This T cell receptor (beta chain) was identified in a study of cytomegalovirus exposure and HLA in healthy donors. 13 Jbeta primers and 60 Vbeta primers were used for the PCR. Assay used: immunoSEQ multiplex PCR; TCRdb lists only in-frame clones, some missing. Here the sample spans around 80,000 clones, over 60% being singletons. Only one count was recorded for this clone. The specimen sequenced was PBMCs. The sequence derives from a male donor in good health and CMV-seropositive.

The CDR3 region is CASSLGQYSYNEQFF. CDR3 DNA sequence: TGTGCCAGCAGCCTGGGACAGTACTCCTACAATGAGCAGTTCTTC. J is TRBJ2-1 and V is TRBV5-6, with 7 positions matching TRBD1. This CDR3 contains 15 residues. Per the germline V gene, CDR1 is SGHDT and CDR2 is YYEEEE. J was trimmed by 0 bases and V by 4 bases; bases with no gene match: 4.